One and the same sample provided the 23 T cell receptor beta chains below, sequenced in a study of cytomegalovirus exposure and HLA in healthy donors. Only in-frame clones appear in the TCRdb table, and some are missing; sequencing was by immunoSEQ multiplex PCR. The table records some 170,000 clones, roughly 86% of them present only once. The sequenced sample was PBMCs. All receptors come from a man aged 18 to 30 in good health and CMV-seropositive.

The V call is TRBV4-1, the J call TRBJ1-1; 7 nucleotides line up with TRBD1. With 5 bases clipped from V and 0 bases from J, the junction kept 9 bases outside the gene matches. The CDR3 is 16 amino acids. The V gene's germline CDR1 is MGHRA and CDR2 YSYEKL. In nucleotides, the CDR3 is TGCGCCAGCAGCTTCGGGCGACAGGGCTTGAACACTGAAGCTTTCTTT. Translated, it gives CASSFGRQGLNTEAFF.

This clone was recorded once. The V gene is TRBV5-1, the J gene TRBJ2-7, with 7 bases matching TRBD2. The germline gives CDR1 SGHRS, CDR2 YFSETQ. V dropped 4 bases and J dropped 2; count of bases not matched to a gene: 9. The CDR3 runs to 15 residues. This chain's CDR3 is CASSPEGGGPYEQYF. The CDR3, as DNA: TGCGCCAGCAGCCCCGAAGGCGGGGGTCCCTACGAGCAGTACTTC.

This clone was detected a few times. The chain joins TRBV6-5 to TRBJ1-6, with TRBD1 matching 8 bases. Germline-derived CDR1 and CDR2 are MNHEY and SVGAGI. After removal of 0 bases from V and 10 bases from J, the junction contained 5 bases not matched to a gene. This CDR3 is 15 amino acids long. The chain's CDR3 is CASSYSDRASSPLHF. The CDR3 region has the DNA TGTGCCAGCAGTTACTCGGACAGGGCTTCATCACCCCTCCACTTT.

This clone was counted once. The chain has TRBV28 and TRBJ2-5; 9 bases are a match to TRBD1. Germline CDR1 and CDR2: MDHEN and SYDVKM. The CDR3 length is 14 residues. The V segment lost 10 bases and the J segment 1 base; nucleotides outside the gene matches: 7. This CDR3 reads CATTGTGTQETQYF. CDR3 nucleotide sequence: TGTGCCACCACCGGGACAGGGACCCAAGAGACCCAGTACTTC.

This chain connects TRBV5-4 to TRBJ1-2; 8 bases are shared with TRBD1. Trimming at V came to 7 bases and at J to 2 bases, leaving 10 bases not matched to a gene. The CDR3 length is 15 residues. Germline V CDR1 and CDR2: SGHNT, YYREEE (reference sequence). The CDR3 reads CASHDSNRGNYGYTF. The CDR3 bases are TGTGCCAGCCACGATTCTAACAGGGGGAACTATGGCTACACCTTC.

The CDR3 loop is CASSLGARMRDEQYF. The DNA of the CDR3 is TGTGCCAGCAGCTTAGGTGCTAGAATGAGGGACGAGCAGTACTTC. V and J are TRBV7-2 and TRBJ2-7; D possibly corresponds to TRBD2 (5 bases). Germline values: CDR1 SGHTA, CDR2 FQGNSA. Trimming cost V 1 base and J 5 bases, with 15 bases left between them. The CDR3 spans 15 residues.

This chain connects TRBV4-1 to TRBJ2-7; D gene uncertain. The V and J ends lost 1 base and 7 bases respectively, with 14 bases between them. Germline V lookup: CDR1 MGHRA, CDR2 YSYEKL. This CDR3 contains 14 residues. This CDR3 is CASSQVASLSEQYF. DNA for the CDR3: TGCGCCAGCAGCCAAGTTGCGTCCCTGAGTGAGCAGTACTTC.

The chain combines TRBV7-9 with TRBJ1-2, with TRBD1 matching over 7 bases. This CDR3 is 14 amino acids long. With 11 bases clipped from V and 2 bases from J, the junction kept 11 bases outside the gene matches. The germline CDR1 and CDR2 sequences are SEHNR and FQNEAQ (reference sequence). The CDR3 DNA follows: TGTGCCGTTGGGGGCAGGGGGAAAAACTATGGCTACACCTTC. This codes for CAVGGRGKNYGYTF.

The chain couples TRBV6-5 to TRBJ2-7, with D possibly being TRBD2 (6 bases). Germline loops: CDR1 MNHEY, CDR2 SVGAGI. This CDR3 has 14 residues. V was shortened by 2 bases and J by 3 bases, with 11 bases between the two germline ends. The CDR3 coding sequence is TGTGCCAGCAGTTACGGGGGGAAGGGCTACGAGCAGTACTTC. It encodes CASSYGGKGYEQYF.

The chain links TRBV9 to TRBJ1-1; D is possibly TRBD1 (5 bases). CDR3 length: 14 residues. Germline assignment: CDR1 SGDLS and CDR2 YYNGEE. Trimming pared 6 bases from V and 1 base from J, leaving 13 bases between. CDR3 DNA: TGTGCCAGCACCCCCCTCGGGGGGAACACTGAAGCTTTCTTT. It specifies CASTPLGGNTEAFF.

The sample holds a few counts of this clone. The chain carries TRBV5-6 and TRBJ1-5; the D is unclear. Germline lookup yields CDR1 SGHDT and CDR2 YYEEEE. This CDR3 is 13 amino acids long. The V gene lost 2 bases and the J gene lost 5 bases, with 8 bases spanning the gap. This CDR3 reads CASSFGIDQPQHF. The CDR3 DNA sequence: TGTGCCAGCAGCTTCGGTATTGATCAGCCCCAGCATTTT.

The V gene is TRBV29-1, the J gene TRBJ2-3, with 7 bases identical to TRBD1. Trimming at V came to 7 bases and at J to 4 bases, leaving 14 bases not matched to a gene. Germline loops: CDR1 SQVTM, CDR2 ANQGSEA. The CDR3 runs to 15 residues. The CDR3 bases are TGCAGCGCAAAGAAGACAGGGCCCGGCGCAGATACGCAGTATTTT. Protein sequence: CSAKKTGPGADTQYF.

The sample holds a few counts of this clone. The chain couples TRBV14 to TRBJ1-1; D is undetermined. The CDR3 is 14 residues long. The V end lost 1 base, the J end lost 1 base, and 7 bases lay between the germline ends. Germline V CDR1 and CDR2: SGHDN, FVKESK. The CDR3 DNA reads as TGTGCCAGCAGCCAAGGGAGAGGGAACACTGAAGCTTTCTTT. Amino acid sequence: CASSQGRGNTEAFF.

The chain couples TRBV7-9 to TRBJ2-7, with D possibly TRBD1 on 5 matching bases. From germline, CDR1 is SEHNR and CDR2 FQNEAQ (reference sequence). The V end was cut by 5 bases, the J end by 4 bases, with 9 bases between. The CDR3 consists of 12 residues. CDR3 protein: CASSLQAYEQYF. The CDR3 DNA follows: TGTGCCAGCAGCCTACAGGCATACGAGCAGTACTTC. Together with reference TRBV7-9 and TRBJ2-7, the CDR3 gives the full variable domain: DTGVSQNPRHKITKRGQNVTFRCDPISEHNRLYWYRQTLGQGPEFLTYFQNEAQLEKSRLLSDRFSAERPKGSFSTLEIQRTEQGDSAMYLCASSLQAYEQYFGPGTRLTVT.

The chain couples TRBV5-1 to TRBJ2-7, with 12 bases that match TRBD2. V dropped 0 bases and J dropped 5; count of bases not matched to a gene: 6. The CDR3 is 16 amino acids. Looked up from germline, CDR1 is SGHRS and CDR2 is YFSETQ. This CDR3 reads CASSLELAGGGDEQYF. The CDR3 region has the DNA TGCGCCAGCAGCTTGGAACTAGCGGGAGGAGGGGACGAGCAGTACTTC.

The chain links TRBV7-2 to TRBJ2-7; the D is unclear. The germline gives CDR1 SGHTA, CDR2 FQGNSA. The CDR3 is 17 residues long. Trimming left V 1 base short and J 0 bases short, with 16 bases between. CDR3 nucleotide sequence: TGTGCCAGCAGCTTAGGCTTTCGAGACTCAAGCTCCTACGAGCAGTACTTC. It codes for CASSLGFRDSSSYEQYF.

The rearrangement links TRBV5-6 to TRBJ1-1; D perhaps matches TRBD1 (5 bases). CDR3 length: 16 amino acids. Germline lookup yields CDR1 SGHDT and CDR2 YYEEEE. Trimming took 0 bases from V and 0 from J, leaving 12 bases between them. CDR3: CASSLGLGGVNTEAFF. The CDR3, as DNA: TGTGCCAGCAGCTTGGGGCTGGGAGGGGTGAACACTGAAGCTTTCTTT.

The rearrangement joins TRBV18 to TRBJ1-1, with a tentative D call TRBD1 (6 bases). The CDR3 spans 14 residues. V gave up 6 bases and J gave up 2 bases, with 13 bases separating them. CDR1 and CDR2 (germline): KGHSH, LQKENI. The CDR3 DNA reads TGTGCCAGCTCCTTAGGACAGATTAACACTGAAGCTTTCTTT. This codes for CASSLGQINTEAFF.

The chain couples TRBV5-4 to TRBJ1-4; D might be TRBD1 (6 bases). Germline CDR1 SGHNT, CDR2 YYREEE (reference sequence). This CDR3 contains 14 residues. V lost 5 bases and J lost 4, with 12 bases in between. The CDR3 loop is CASSPGTNNEKLFF. The CDR3 DNA follows: TGTGCCAGCAGTCCCGGGACAAATAATGAAAAACTGTTTTTT.

This chain links TRBV28 with TRBJ2-7, with D perhaps matching TRBD1 (5 bases). Germline values: CDR1 MDHEN, CDR2 SYDVKM. This CDR3 spans 15 amino acids. The V end was cut by 1 base, the J end by 5 bases, with 15 bases between. CDR3 residues: CASSLSRQGGDEQYF. DNA for the CDR3: TGTGCCAGCAGTTTATCTAGGCAGGGTGGGGACGAGCAGTACTTC.

This chain uses TRBV4-1 with TRBJ2-6; D is undetermined. The germline gives CDR1 MGHRA, CDR2 YSYEKL. There are 14 residues in the CDR3. Trimming took off 4 bases at V and 2 bases at J, with 6 bases between the two ends. The CDR3 nucleotides read TGCGCCAGCAGCCTACCTACTGGGGCCAACGTCCTGACTTTC. Its protein product is CASSLPTGANVLTF.

This chain connects TRBV20-1 to TRBJ2-5; D is uncertain. The CDR3 is 10 amino acids. CDR1 and CDR2 from the germline V gene are DFQATT and SNEGSKA (reference sequence). V was trimmed by 5 bases and J by 7 bases, leaving 8 bases between them. The CDR3 loop reads CSAYFGTQYF. CDR3 DNA: TGCAGTGCTTACTTTGGGACCCAGTACTTC.

This clone was found once. This chain joins TRBV4-2 and TRBJ2-7; TRBD1 is a possible D gene (5 bases). V dropped 3 bases and J dropped 7 bases, with 13 bases sitting between them. Per germline, CDR1 LGHNA and CDR2 YNFKEQ. This CDR3 is 13 amino acids long. DNA of the CDR3: TGTGCCAGCAGCCAGGACACGGCGTGGGAGCAGTACTTC. The encoded protein is CASSQDTAWEQYF.